This entry features one T cell receptor (beta chain) sequence. These data are taken from a study of control samples from healthy donors and cancer patients. Data came from immunoSEQ multiplex PCR; TCRdb stores just in-frame clones and leaves some out. The table shows fewer than 90,000 clones, with 84% occurring only once. The CDR3 totals 14 residues. Germline CDR1 reads MNHEY; CDR2 reads SMNVEV (reference sequence). With 5 bases clipped from V and 4 bases from J, the junction kept 7 bases outside the gene matches. The chain combines TRBV27 with TRBJ2-5; TRBD1 aligns across 7 bases. The specimen was blood. This TCR came from a man aged 50 to 59 in good health. CDR3 sequence: CASSHRSGGETQYF. CDR3 DNA sequence: TGTGCCAGCAGTCACCGCTCAGGGGGAGAGACCCAGTACTTC.